A selection of T cell receptor beta chains follows, all from one sample in a study of cytomegalovirus exposure and HLA in healthy donors. Using immunoSEQ multiplex PCR, the repertoire was profiled, and TCRdb retains in-frame clones only, with some absent. Listed are about 130,000 clones; around 1.5% falls within the top ten. Sequencing was performed on PBMCs. Source of these receptors: a woman between 40 and 50 years old in good health and CMV-seronegative. CDR3s include the opening cysteine and the closing phenylalanine or tryptophan. A D gene is named only where the DNA matches it firmly.

d_call j_call v_call cdr3_nt cdr3_aa
- TRBJ1-1 TRBV29-1 TGCAGCGCCGGCGGGACGGGGGGGAAGTTGAACACTGAAGCTTTCTTT CSAGGTGGKLNTEAFF
- TRBJ2-7 TRBV15 TGTGCCACCAGCAGAGGTCAGGGAAAGTCGTACTTC CATSRGQGKSYF
- TRBJ2-2 TRBV5-4 TGTGCCAGCAGCCAGCGGGTACAGGTTGGTGCCGGGGAGCTGTTTTTT CASSQRVQVGAGELFF
TRBD1 TRBJ1-1 TRBV19 TGTGCCAGTAGTGGACAGGGGGCGCGGACTGAAGCTTTCTTT CASSGQGARTEAFF
TRBD2 TRBJ2-5 TRBV6-1 TGTGCCAGCAGTCGACTAGCGGGGATCCAAGAGACCCAGTACTTC CASSRLAGIQETQYF
TRBD1 TRBJ1-6 TRBV27 TGTGCCAGCAGAACCGACAGGGATTATAATTCACCCCTCCACTTT CASRTDRDYNSPLHF
- TRBJ1-4 TRBV4-1 TGCGCCAGCAGCCAAGGGCAGACTAATGAAAAACTGTTTTTT CASSQGQTNEKLFF
- TRBJ1-3 TRBV5-1 TGCGCCAGCAGCTCGACAGGCTTCTCTGGAAACACCATATATTTT CASSSTGFSGNTIYF
- TRBJ1-3 TRBV19 TGTGCCAGTATCTCCCTAATGGGGCGCGGAAACACCATATATTTT CASISLMGRGNTIYF
- TRBJ2-4 TRBV4-3 TGCGCCAGCAGCCAGGGGGCCCTGAGCCAAAACATTCAGTACTTC CASSQGALSQNIQYF
- TRBJ2-1 TRBV2 TGTGCCAGCAGTGATTCCCGGGACAAAGTTCGTGAGCAGTTCTTC CASSDSRDKVREQFF
TRBD1 TRBJ2-7 TRBV7-9 TGTGCCAGCAGCTCAGAGCGACGGACAGGGGACTACGAGCAGTACTTC CASSSERRTGDYEQYF
- TRBJ1-5 TRBV5-5 TGTGCCAGCAGTCTTCAGGGTCTCCCTAGAAGCAATCAGCCCCAGCATTTT CASSLQGLPRSNQPQHF
- TRBJ1-6 TRBV5-1 TGCGCCAGCAGCTTGGGTGAGCGGAATTCACCCCTCCACTTT CASSLGERNSPLHF
TRBD1 TRBJ2-2 TRBV6-6 TGTGCCAGCATTAACACAGGGGGAAAAAACACCGGGGAGCTGTTTTTT CASINTGGKNTGELFF
- TRBJ2-5 TRBV4-2 TGTGCCAGCAGCCGGGGTTCTGCGGGGCAAGAGACCCAGTACTTC CASSRGSAGQETQYF
TRBD1 TRBJ1-1 TRBV19 TGTGCCAGTAGTGGAACCGGGACAGCCGGACGAGCTTTCTTT CASSGTGTAGRAFF
- TRBJ2-5 TRBV2 TGTGCCAGCAGTGAAAGGGGGTTCTCCCAGTACTTC CASSERGFSQYF
TRBD1 TRBJ1-3 TRBV19 TGTGCCAGTAGTCCAAGGTCCCGGGACAGGGGCCACACCATATATTTT CASSPRSRDRGHTIYF
- TRBJ1-2 TRBV29-1 TGCAGCGTCACTTCGGGGGGGAGCCCAGGTTATGGCTACACCTTC CSVTSGGSPGYGYTF
- TRBJ1-1 TRBV10-3 TGTGCCACCGGGGGGGCGCGGGACACTGAAGCTTTCTTT CATGGARDTEAFF
- TRBJ1-4 TRBV28 TGTGCCAGCAGTCCGGGTGAAAAACTGTTTTTT CASSPGEKLFF
- TRBJ2-2 TRBV4-2 TGTGCCAGCAGCCTCGGGACATTGAACACCGGGGAGCTGTTTTTT CASSLGTLNTGELFF
TRBD1 TRBJ2-5 TRBV23-1 TGCGCCAGCAGTCGTCGACAGGGGCAAGAGACCCAGTACTTC CASSRRQGQETQYF
- TRBJ2-1 TRBV29-1 TGCAGCGTTGGTAACAATGAGCAGTTCTTC CSVGNNEQFF
- TRBJ2-4 TRBV5-1 TGCGCCAGCAGCTTGTTAGGGGCCGAAAACATTCAGTACTTC CASSLLGAENIQYF
- TRBJ1-6 TRBV4-2 TGTGCCAGCAGCCAAGACAAGACCGGGGTGGGTTCACCCCTCCACTTT CASSQDKTGVGSPLHF
TRBD1 TRBJ2-1 TRBV6-1 TGTGCCAGCAGACCCCTTGGGACAGCTCTCAATGAGCAGTTCTTC CASRPLGTALNEQFF
- TRBJ1-6 TRBV5-1 TGCGCCAGCAGCGACAAAAGCTCCTATAATTCACCCCTCCACTTT CASSDKSSYNSPLHF
- TRBJ1-2 TRBV10-3 TGTGCCATCAGCGAAACAGCTGCGGGTAACTATGGCTACACCTTC CAISETAAGNYGYTF
TRBD1 TRBJ1-4 TRBV5-4 TGTGCCAGCAGCTTGGGCGGGGACAGCTTAAGAAAACTGTTTTTT CASSLGGDSLRKLFF
TRBD1 TRBJ1-2 TRBV11-2 TGTGCCAGCAGCTCCCCCGGGACAGGCTATGGCTACACCTTC CASSSPGTGYGYTF
TRBD1 TRBJ1-1 TRBV10-3 TGTGCCATCAGTGCTGACAGGGTCAACACTGAAGCTTTCTTT CAISADRVNTEAFF
TRBD1 TRBJ1-6 TRBV7-8 TGTGCCAGCAGCTTTATCAGGGGGCAGGGTTCACCCCTCCACTTT CASSFIRGQGSPLHF
TRBD1 TRBJ1-6 TRBV7-2 TGTGCCAGCAGCTCACTAGGGACAGGGAGTTCACCCCTCCACTTT CASSSLGTGSSPLHF
TRBD1 TRBJ1-1 TRBV4-2 TGTGCCAGCAGCCAAGATGACAGGGGTGACACTGAAGCTTTCTTT CASSQDDRGDTEAFF
TRBD2 TRBJ2-3 TRBV6-1 TGTGCCAGCAGTGAAGCGCTAGCGGGGACCTATACAGATACGCAGTATTTT CASSEALAGTYTDTQYF
TRBD1 TRBJ1-2 TRBV6-5 TGTGCCAGCAGCAATAGTCGGACAGGCTATGGCTACACCTTC CASSNSRTGYGYTF
- TRBJ1-5 TRBV12-5 TGTGCTAGTGGTTTGGTATTCGAATCCACCCTTTTCGGGTCACAGCATTTT CASGLVFESTLFGSQHF
TRBD1 TRBJ1-5 TRBV7-9 TGTGCCAGCAGCTTGGACAGGGCAGGCAGCAATCAGCCCCAGCATTTT CASSLDRAGSNQPQHF